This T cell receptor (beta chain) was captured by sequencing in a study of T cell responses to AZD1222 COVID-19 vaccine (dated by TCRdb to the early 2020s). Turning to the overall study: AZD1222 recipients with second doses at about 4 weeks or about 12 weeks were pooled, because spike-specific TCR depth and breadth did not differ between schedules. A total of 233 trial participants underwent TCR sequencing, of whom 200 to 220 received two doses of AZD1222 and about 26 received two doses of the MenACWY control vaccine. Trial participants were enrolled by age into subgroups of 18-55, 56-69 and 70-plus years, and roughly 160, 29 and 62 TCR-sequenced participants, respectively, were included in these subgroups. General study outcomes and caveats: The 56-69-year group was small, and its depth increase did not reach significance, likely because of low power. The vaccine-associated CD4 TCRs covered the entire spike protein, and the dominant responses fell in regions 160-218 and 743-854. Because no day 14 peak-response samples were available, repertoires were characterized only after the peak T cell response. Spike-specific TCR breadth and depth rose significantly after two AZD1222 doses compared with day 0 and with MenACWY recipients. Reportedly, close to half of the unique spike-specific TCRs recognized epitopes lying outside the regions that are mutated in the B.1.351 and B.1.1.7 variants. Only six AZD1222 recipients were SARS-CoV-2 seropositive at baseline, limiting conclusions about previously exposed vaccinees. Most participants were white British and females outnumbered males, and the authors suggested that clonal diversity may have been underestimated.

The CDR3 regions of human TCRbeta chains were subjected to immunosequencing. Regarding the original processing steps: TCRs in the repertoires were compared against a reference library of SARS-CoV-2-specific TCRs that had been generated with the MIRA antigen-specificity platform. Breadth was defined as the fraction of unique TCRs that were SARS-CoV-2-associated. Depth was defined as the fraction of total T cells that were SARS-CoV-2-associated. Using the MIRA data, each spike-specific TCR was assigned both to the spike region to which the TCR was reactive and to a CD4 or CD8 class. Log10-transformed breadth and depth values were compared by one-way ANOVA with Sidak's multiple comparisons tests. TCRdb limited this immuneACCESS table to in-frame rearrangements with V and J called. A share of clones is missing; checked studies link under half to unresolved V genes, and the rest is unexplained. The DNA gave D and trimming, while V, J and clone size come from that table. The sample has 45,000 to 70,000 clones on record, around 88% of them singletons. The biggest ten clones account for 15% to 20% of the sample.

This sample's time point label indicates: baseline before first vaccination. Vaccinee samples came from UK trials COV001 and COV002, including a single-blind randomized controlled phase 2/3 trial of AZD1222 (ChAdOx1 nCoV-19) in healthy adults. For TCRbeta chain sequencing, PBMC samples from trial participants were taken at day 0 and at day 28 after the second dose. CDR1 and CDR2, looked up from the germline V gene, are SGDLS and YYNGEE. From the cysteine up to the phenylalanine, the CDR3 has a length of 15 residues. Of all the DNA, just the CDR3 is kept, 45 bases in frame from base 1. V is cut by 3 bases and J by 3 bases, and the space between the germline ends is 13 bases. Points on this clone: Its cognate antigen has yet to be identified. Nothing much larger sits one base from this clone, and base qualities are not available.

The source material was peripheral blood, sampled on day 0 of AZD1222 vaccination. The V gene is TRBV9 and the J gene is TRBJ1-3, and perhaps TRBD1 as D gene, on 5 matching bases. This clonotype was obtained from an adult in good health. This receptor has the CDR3 CASSAVPTDGNTIYF. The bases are TGTGCCAGCAGCGCAGTACCGACAGATGGAAACACCATATATTTT.